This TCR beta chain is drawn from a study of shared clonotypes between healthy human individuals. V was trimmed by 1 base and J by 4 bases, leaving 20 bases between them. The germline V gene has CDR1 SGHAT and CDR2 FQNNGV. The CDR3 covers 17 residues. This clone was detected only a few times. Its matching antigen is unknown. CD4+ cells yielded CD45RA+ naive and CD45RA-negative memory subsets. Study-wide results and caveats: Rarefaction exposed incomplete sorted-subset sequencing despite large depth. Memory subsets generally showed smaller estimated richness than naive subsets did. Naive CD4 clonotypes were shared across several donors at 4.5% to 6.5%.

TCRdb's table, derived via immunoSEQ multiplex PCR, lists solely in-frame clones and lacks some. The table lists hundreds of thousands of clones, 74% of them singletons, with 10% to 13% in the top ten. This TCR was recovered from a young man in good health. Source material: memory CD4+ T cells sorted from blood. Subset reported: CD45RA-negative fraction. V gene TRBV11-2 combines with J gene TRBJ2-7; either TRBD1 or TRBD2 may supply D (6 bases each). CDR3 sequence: CASSLAPPGANTYEQYF. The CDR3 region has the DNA TGTGCCAGCAGCTTAGCCCCCCCGGGGGCAAATACTTACGAGCAGTACTTC. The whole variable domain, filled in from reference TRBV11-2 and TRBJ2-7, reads EAGVAQSPRYKIIEKRQSVAFWCNPISGHATLYWYQQILGQGPKLLIQFQNNGVVDDSQLPKDRFSAERLKGVDSTLKIQPAKLEDSAVYLCASSLAPPGANTYEQYFGPGTRLTVT.